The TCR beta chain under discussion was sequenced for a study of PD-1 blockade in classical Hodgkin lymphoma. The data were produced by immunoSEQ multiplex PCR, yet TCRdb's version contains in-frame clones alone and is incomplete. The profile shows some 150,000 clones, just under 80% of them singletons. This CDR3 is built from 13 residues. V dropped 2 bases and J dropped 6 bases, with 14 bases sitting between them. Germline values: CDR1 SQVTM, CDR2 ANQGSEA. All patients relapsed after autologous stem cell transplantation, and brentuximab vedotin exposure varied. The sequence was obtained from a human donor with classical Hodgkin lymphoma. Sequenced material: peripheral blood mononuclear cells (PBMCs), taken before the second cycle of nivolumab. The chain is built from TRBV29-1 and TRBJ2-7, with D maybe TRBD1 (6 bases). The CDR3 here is CSVESAGDPEQYF. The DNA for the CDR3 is TGCAGCGTTGAATCGGCAGGGGACCCCGAGCAGTACTTC.